The entry below gives a single TCR beta chain sequence along with its context. Which antigen it targets is not known. Base-call qualities are not available, and no considerably larger clone is one nucleotide away. The data were produced on an Illumina HiSeq 1500. Using fastp at Q25 and MiXCR, TCRdb reprocessed the public reads and kept productive beta chains. Rows merge per CDR3 protein into single entries with the most common DNA and genes. This sample is represented by about 310,000 distinct CDR3 sequences; 20% to 25% of them were singletons. 13% of the sample rests with the top ten. The CDR3 spans 17 residues, from the cysteine through the phenylalanine. Only the CDR3 DNA stays, 51 bases, in frame from base 1. A distance of 18 bases separates the germline ends of V and J, which lose 5 bases and 0 bases respectively. The sample is drawn from a study of T cell repertoires in cytomegalovirus infection (dated by TCRdb to between 2019 and 2020). About the investigation overall: Recently identified HLA-C-restricted CMV epitopes, whose presentation resists viral immunomodulation, were targeted by peptide stimulations together with well-studied HLA-B-restricted epitopes. The HLA type of each donor mattered for the analysis, because public TCR beta signatures pointed to carriage of CMV infection along with the matching HLA type.

According to the study, the label for this sample's treatment or condition signals: in vitro stimulation with specific CMV peptide epitopes to enrich CMV-specific T cells. Study-wide conclusions, independent of this receptor: In both this cohort and an independent cohort of 350 to 400 donors, the cumulative frequency of public TCR beta family members distinguished carriers of CMV infection plus the relevant HLA type. The ex vivo response was dominated by HLA-C-restricted CMV-specific TCR beta clonotypes, which also provided the single most frequent clonotype in two of eight donors.

The TCR sequence derives from a human donor in good health (CMV status not recorded). Some clones in this sample may be carry-over from other donors' samples. Material: cultured PBMCs, obtained from culture after CMV antigen stimulation. The chain couples TRBV12-3 or TRBV12-4 to TRBJ2-3; tentative D gene TRBD2, with 6 bases matching. The nucleotide sequence is given as TGTGCCAGCAGTGCCTCCACGGGAGCCTTTAGCACAGATACGCAGTATTTT. Its product reads: CASSASTGAFSTDTQYF.